The 17 T cell receptor beta chains in this list originate from one sample, sequenced in a study of cytomegalovirus exposure and HLA in healthy donors. This PCR relied on a set of 60 Vbeta primers and 13 Jbeta primers. Clones were sequenced by immunoSEQ multiplex PCR, and TCRdb holds only the in-frame ones, with some missing. Of fewer than 55,000 clones in the sample, roughly 72% are singletons; the top ten hold approximately 20%. Sequencing used PBMCs. The receptors shown here come from a woman between 50 and 59 years old in good health and CMV-seropositive.

The chain carries TRBV10-3 and TRBJ2-7, with 9 bases that match TRBD2. Germline V gene data show CDR1 as ENHRY and CDR2 as SYGVKD. The V and J ends lost 1 base and 4 bases, in that order; junction bases with no gene match: 2. The CDR3 loop spans 14 amino acids. This chain's CDR3 is CAISEFSGSYEQYF. The CDR3, as DNA: TGTGCCATCAGTGAGTTTAGCGGGAGTTACGAGCAGTACTTC.

The V and J genes are TRBV11-1 and TRBJ2-2, with a tentative D call TRBD2 (7 bases). V lost 3 bases and J lost 3, with 17 bases in between. Per germline, CDR1 SGHAT and CDR2 FQDESV (reference sequence). The CDR3 has 17 residues. The CDR3 coding sequence is TGTGCCAGCAGCTTTGATCAAGGGGGGGCGGACACCGGGGAGCTGTTTTTT. Its translation: CASSFDQGGADTGELFF.

This clone has just one count. The chain is built from TRBV7-9 and TRBJ2-7; TRBD2 matches at 10 bases. Unmatched junction bases numbered 9, after V lost 8 bases and J lost 2 bases. The CDR3 has 15 amino acids. Germline CDR1 and CDR2: SEHNR and FQNEAQ (reference sequence). The DNA of the CDR3 is TGTGCCAGCGGTCCGGGACTAGCGAGTGCCTACGAGCAGTACTTC. Protein product: CASGPGLASAYEQYF.

This sequence joins TRBV7-2 and TRBJ1-3; D not certain. Trimming stripped 0 bases from V and 1 base from J, with 10 bases between. This CDR3 is 16 amino acids long. Looked up from germline, CDR1 is SGHTA and CDR2 is FQGNSA. CDR3 coding DNA: TGTGCCAGCAGCTTAGCGGGTCGGGGTTCTGGAAACACCATATATTTT. This gives the protein CASSLAGRGSGNTIYF.

The chain employs TRBV27 and TRBJ1-2, with 10 bases fitting TRBD1. Per the germline V gene, CDR1 is MNHEY and CDR2 is SMNVEV (reference sequence). V trimming: 6 bases; J trimming: 4 bases; junction bases outside the gene matches: 11. The CDR3 sequence is 16 residues long. CDR3 in amino acids: CASSQADRGQGYGYTF. Written as DNA, the CDR3 is TGTGCCAGCAGCCAAGCCGACAGGGGGCAGGGCTATGGCTACACCTTC.

The rearrangement links TRBV2 to TRBJ2-3; D perhaps matches TRBD2 (5 bases). Germline CDR1 SNHLY, CDR2 FYNNEI. The CDR3 is 14 residues long. The ends were cut back, 8 bases at V and 4 bases at J, with 16 bases in the middle. CDR3 protein: CASSQSGSADTQYF. As DNA, the CDR3 is TGTGCCAGCTCTCAATCGGGGTCCGCAGATACGCAGTATTTT.

The chain carries TRBV4-1 and TRBJ2-1; 9 bases are a match to TRBD2. Germline V gene sequence: CDR1 MGHRA, CDR2 YSYEKL. The CDR3 runs 17 residues. With V trimmed by 4 bases and J by 4 bases, 11 bases remained unmatched. CDR3 loop: CASSPREGLHPYNEQFF. DNA of the CDR3: TGCGCCAGCAGCCCGCGGGAGGGACTTCACCCTTACAATGAGCAGTTCTTC.

The V call is TRBV28, the J call TRBJ1-5, with TRBD1 matching 8 bases. Germline CDR1 is MDHEN and CDR2 is SYDVKM. The CDR3 sequence is 14 residues long. Losses at the gene ends were 3 bases for V and 6 bases for J; bases not matched to a gene: 4. The CDR3 loop reads CASSFGGQAQPQHF. The CDR3 DNA follows: TGTGCCAGCAGTTTCGGGGGACAGGCTCAGCCCCAGCATTTT.

The chain uses TRBV15 and TRBJ2-1; TRBD2 matches 11 bases. Losses at the gene ends were 0 bases for V and 0 bases for J; bases not matched to a gene: 4. The germline gives CDR1 LNHNV, CDR2 YYDKDF (reference sequence). The length of the CDR3 is 18 residues. The CDR3 sequence is CATSRDPTSGSSYNEQFF. CDR3 nucleotide sequence: TGTGCCACCAGCAGAGACCCCACTAGCGGGAGCTCCTACAATGAGCAGTTCTTC.

The chain couples TRBV7-2 to TRBJ2-1; 11 nucleotides match TRBD2. Germline V gene data show CDR1 as SGHTA and CDR2 as FQGNSA. This CDR3 has 14 residues. V lost 3 bases and J lost 12; bases outside the gene matches: 7. CDR3 DNA sequence: TGTGCCAGCAGCTTGAATAGCGGGGGGGCGGGGCAGTTCTTC. It codes for CASSLNSGGAGQFF.

This clone was seen only a few times. V and J are TRBV4-3 and TRBJ1-2; 7 positions match TRBD1. This CDR3 spans 15 amino acids. The ends lost 0 bases at V and 7 bases at J; junction bases unmatched: 8. Germline assignment: CDR1 LGHNA and CDR2 YSLEER. CDR3 in amino acids: CASSQDEGADFGYTF. The CDR3 DNA reads TGCGCCAGCAGCCAAGACGAGGGGGCGGATTTTGGCTACACCTTC.

Comment on this clone: Sequence at one end of the junction differs from germline and may be a read error. The chain couples TRBV9 to TRBJ2-1, with a tentative D call TRBD1 (6 bases). Looked up from germline, CDR1 is SGDLS and CDR2 is YYNGEE. This CDR3 comprises 17 residues. DNA for the CDR3: TGTGCCAGCAGCGTAGGCCATGGGCCCCCGAGGGGGAATGAGAAGTTCTTC. Translated, it gives CASSVGHGPPRGNEKFF. The complete variable domain, with remaining parts taken from reference TRBV9 and TRBJ2-1, reads DSGVTQTPKHLITATGQRVTLRCSPRSGDLSVYWYQQSLDQGLQFLIQYYNGEERAKGNILERFSAQQFPDLHSELNLSSLELGDSALYFCASSVGHGPPRGNEKFFGPGTRLTVL.

The chain uses TRBV28 and TRBJ2-2; 7 bases agree with TRBD2. Germline assignment: CDR1 MDHEN and CDR2 SYDVKM. The CDR3 covers 14 residues. The V segment lost 7 bases and the J segment 6 bases; nucleotides outside the gene matches: 8. In DNA, the CDR3 is TGTGCCAGCACCGCGGGGGTGAATGCCGGGGAGCTGTTTTTT. Protein sequence: CASTAGVNAGELFF.

This clone has only a few counts. The chain carries TRBV5-6 and TRBJ2-3, with D perhaps TRBD2 (5 bases). Germline V gene lookup returns CDR1 SGHDT and CDR2 YYEEEE. V was clipped by 1 base and J by 1 base, with 13 bases between them. This CDR3 has 16 residues. The chain's CDR3 is CASSLIPGSGTDTQYF. The CDR3 nucleotides read TGTGCCAGCAGCTTGATTCCGGGGTCAGGCACAGATACGCAGTATTTT.

The table lists this clone with a count of one. This chain connects TRBV14 to TRBJ1-2, with TRBD1 identical over 8 bases. CDR1 and CDR2 (germline): SGHDN, FVKESK. The CDR3 covers 19 residues. Trimming at V came to 0 bases and at J to 3 bases, leaving 15 bases not matched to a gene. In DNA, the CDR3 is TGTGCCAGCAGCCAAGATCCATTCAGACAGTTGACAGGGGACTATGGCTACACCTTC. This translates into CASSQDPFRQLTGDYGYTF.

This clone has only a few counts. The chain uses TRBV7-9 and TRBJ2-7; unclear D gene. V was cut by 5 bases and J by 7 bases, with 9 bases left in between. Per germline, CDR1 SEHNR and CDR2 FQNEAQ (reference sequence). There are 11 residues in the CDR3. The chain's CDR3 is CASSPFLEQYF. For the CDR3, the DNA is TGTGCCAGCAGCCCCTTTCTGGAGCAGTACTTC.

CDR3 protein: CASSLGGGGDTQYF. The CDR3 DNA is TGTGCCAGCAGCTTAGGGGGCGGTGGGGATACGCAGTATTTT. This chain joins TRBV7-2 and TRBJ2-3; D is perhaps TRBD1 (5 bases). V dropped 1 base and J dropped 6 bases, with 11 bases sitting between them. CDR3 length: 14 amino acids. Germline lookup yields CDR1 SGHTA and CDR2 FQGNSA.